This T cell receptor beta chain came from a study of Graves' ophthalmopathy and Graves' hyperthyroidism. Study at large: Samples of peripheral blood were obtained at initial diagnosis, prior to treatment of any kind. Overall study findings and caveats: Ophthalmopathy versus stable hyperthyroidism: 13-signature model gave less than 90% sensitivity, 75% to 83% specificity.

The sample holds many counts of this clonotype. Its antigen is not known. Exclusion criteria comprised other autoimmune diseases, uncontrolled infections, pregnancy or lactation in patients. Researchers took RNA transcripts and amplified TCR beta CDR3 regions from them. RT-PCR in the first round used HTBI primers; a second-round multiplex PCR followed. TCRdb fed the multiplex PCR reads into MiXCR, producing one record per CDR3 protein. The sample includes almost 750,000 distinct CDR3 sequences, approximately 40% of them seen just once. Trimming stripped 0 bases from V and 3 bases from J, with 11 bases between. Germline V lookup: CDR1 ENHRY, CDR2 SYGVKD. This CDR3 is 16 amino acids long.

The source of this sequence is an adult man with Graves' ophthalmopathy. The chain couples TRBV10-3 to TRBJ2-2; D may be TRBD1 or TRBD2 (5 bases each). Sequenced sample: peripheral blood. The CDR3 loop reads CAISESNRGDTGELFF. CDR3 DNA sequence: TGTGCCATCAGTGAGTCGAACCGGGGCGACACCGGGGAGCTGTTTTTT.